This TCR beta chain is from a study of OX40 agonist ivuxolimab in advanced cancers. About the research overall: A male proportion of about 84% was recorded, with mean age around 62 years and range roughly 23 to 79. It was permissible to have had prior anti-PD-1, anti-PD-L1 or anti-CTLA-4 therapy, and around 40% had some.

Germline lookup yields CDR1 SGHNT and CDR2 YYREEE (reference sequence). The CDR3 consists of 13 residues. V was trimmed by 4 bases and J by 1 base, leaving 8 bases between them. The sampling schedule covered blood at baseline, cycle 4 day 1, and cycle 7 day 1. This table comes from immunoSEQ multiplex PCR, and its TCRdb copy is limited to in-frame clones, with some not included. The sample includes fewer than 50,000 clones, roughly 80% seen only once; the top ten take around 13%. Sequencing was performed on CD4+ or CD8+ T cells sorted from blood, taken in a trial of the OX40 agonist ivuxolimab. This chain links TRBV5-4 with TRBJ1-2, with a possible D match to TRBD1 (6 bases). This TCR derives from an adult with an advanced solid tumor such as melanoma, head and neck, liver or kidney cancer. DNA of the CDR3: TGTGCCAGCAGCCCGGACAGTAACTATGGCTACACCTTC. Encoded protein: CASSPDSNYGYTF.